Presented here are 32 T cell receptor beta chains from one specimen sequenced in a study of blood T cell repertoires in COVID-19. The table came from immunoSEQ multiplex PCR; TCRdb's copy has only in-frame clones and leaves some out. Here the sample spans a few hundred thousand clones, around 92% being singletons. Source material: peripheral blood. Receptor source: a woman aged 25 to 39 with COVID-19, enrolled during active disease.

This chain links TRBV6-5 with TRBJ2-7; 8 nucleotides line up with TRBD1. The CDR3 is 14 residues long. The germline gives CDR1 MNHEY, CDR2 SVGAGI. Trimming took 6 bases from V and 3 from J; bases not matched to a gene: 7. The CDR3 loop reads CASSPGQGFYEQYF. CDR3 sequence (DNA): TGTGCCAGCAGCCCCGGACAGGGTTTCTACGAGCAGTACTTC.

V gene TRBV11-2 combines with J gene TRBJ2-7; a possible D gene is TRBD1 (7 bases). Trimming shortened V by 5 bases and J by 0 bases, and 11 bases separated the two germline ends. The CDR3 sequence is 14 residues long. Germline loops: CDR1 SGHAT, CDR2 FQNNGV. The CDR3 sequence: CASSPGGSSYEQYV. CDR3 in DNA: TGTGCCAGCAGCCCAGGGGGGAGCTCCTACGAGCAGTACGTC.

This clone showed up just once. V and J are TRBV29-1 and TRBJ2-3; D call uncertain. Germline V gives CDR1 SQVTM, CDR2 ANQGSEA. The CDR3 is 13 residues long. V lost 0 bases to trimming and J lost 4 bases, with 8 bases between them. For the CDR3, the DNA is TGCAGCGTTGAAGATCTTCCGGCAGATACGCAGTATTTT. Translating gives CSVEDLPADTQYF.

As for this clone: Other DNA sequences of this sample code for an identical CDR3. The chain couples TRBV5-1 to TRBJ2-3; TRBD2 matches 7 bases. The CDR3 runs to 14 residues. The V gene end was trimmed by 2 bases and the J gene end by 4 bases; junction bases not matched to a gene: 4. CDR1 and CDR2 from the germline V gene are SGHRS and YFSETQ. The CDR3 nucleotides read TGCGCCAGCAGCTTAGGCCTAGCGGCAGATACGCAGTATTTT. It codes for CASSLGLAADTQYF.

The chain joins TRBV27 to TRBJ2-2, with a tentative D call TRBD1 (6 bases). The CDR3 is 17 amino acids. With 5 bases removed from V and 6 bases from J, the gap between germline ends came to 22 bases. The germline V gene encodes CDR1 MNHEY and CDR2 SMNVEV (reference sequence). The CDR3 nucleotides read TGTGCCAGCAGTATAGGAGGTGTAAAGGGGGTGTCCGGGGAGCTGTTTTTT. It encodes CASSIGGVKGVSGELFF.

V gene TRBV6-2 or TRBV6-3 combines with J gene TRBJ2-7, with TRBD1 matching 9 bases. CDR1 is MNHEY, CDR2 SVGEGT, per germline. This CDR3 is built from 14 residues. Unmatched junction bases numbered 8, after V lost 4 bases and J lost 7 bases. The CDR3 DNA is TGTGCCAGCAGTTGGGGTTACAGGGGGCGAGAGCAGTACGTC. Translated, it gives CASSWGYRGREQYV.

In this sample, this clone turned up once. The rearrangement uses TRBV6-1 and TRBJ1-5; no definite D call. Trimming took 2 bases from V and 0 from J, leaving 14 bases between them. Germline V lookup: CDR1 MNHNS, CDR2 SASEGT. This CDR3 spans 17 amino acids. CDR3: CASSELLARISNQPQHF. CDR3 nucleotides: TGTGCCAGCAGTGAACTACTAGCGAGGATTAGCAATCAGCCCCAGCATTTT.

The rearrangement uses TRBV6-5 and TRBJ2-3; unclear D gene. The CDR3 has 13 residues. Trimming stripped 7 bases from V and 3 bases from J, with 11 bases between. Germline CDR1 and CDR2: MNHEY and SVGAGI. CDR3 loop: CASKAGSTDTQYF. Written as DNA, the CDR3 is TGTGCCAGCAAGGCAGGCTCTACAGATACGCAGTATTTT.

The J gene is TRBJ2-3, the V gene TRBV7-2; 8 bases agree with TRBD2. The trim removed 5 bases at V and 2 bases at J, leaving 6 bases unmatched. The CDR3 has 15 amino acids. The V gene's germline CDR1 is SGHTA and CDR2 FQGNSA. CDR3 protein: CASSPLAGSTDTQYF. CDR3 DNA sequence: TGTGCCAGCAGCCCCTTAGCGGGGTCCACAGATACGCAGTATTTT.

This chain uses TRBV6-6 with TRBJ2-1, with TRBD2 matching 12 bases. The length of the CDR3 is 15 residues. With 6 bases clipped from V and 3 bases from J, the junction kept 3 bases outside the gene matches. From germline, CDR1 is MNHNY and CDR2 SVGAGI (reference sequence). The CDR3 DNA reads as TGTGCCAGCAGCCTAGCGGGAGGGAACTACAATGAGCAGTTCTTC. The encoded protein is CASSLAGGNYNEQFF.

V gene TRBV18 combines with J gene TRBJ1-5; 8 nucleotides agree with TRBD1. CDR3 length equals 16 residues. Germline CDR1 reads KGHSH; CDR2 reads LQKENI. Germline trimming cut 6 bases from V and 1 base from J; bases unmatched to any gene: 8. CDR3 amino acids: CASSLYRGDSNQPQHF. The CDR3 coding sequence is TGTGCCAGCTCCCTCTACAGGGGGGACAGCAATCAGCCCCAGCATTTT.

This clone was seen just once. The V and J genes are TRBV18 and TRBJ2-1; 9 bases are a match to TRBD2. The V segment lost 3 bases and the J segment 10 bases; nucleotides outside the gene matches: 10. The germline V gene has CDR1 KGHSH and CDR2 LQKENI. CDR3 length equals 15 residues. The CDR3 coding sequence is TGTGCCAGCTCACCGGGGCGCAGTACTAGCGGGGAGCAGTTCTTC. Translated, it gives CASSPGRSTSGEQFF.

As to this clone: Other nucleotide sequences from this sample produce the same CDR3. J is TRBJ2-5 and V is TRBV27, with TRBD2 identical over 8 bases. This CDR3 comprises 13 residues. The J segment lost 4 bases and the V segment lost 2 bases, leaving 0 bases of the junction unmatched. CDR1 and CDR2 from the germline V gene are MNHEY and SMNVEV (reference sequence). The CDR3 loop reads CASSLLAGETQYF. For the CDR3, the DNA is TGTGCCAGCAGTTTACTAGCGGGAGAGACCCAGTACTTC.

The chain uses TRBV28 and TRBJ2-7, with 8 bases fitting TRBD2. The J segment lost 4 bases and the V segment lost 6 bases, leaving 5 bases of the junction unmatched. The CDR3 loop spans 13 amino acids. CDR1 MDHEN and CDR2 SYDVKM come from the germline V gene. CDR3 sequence (DNA): TGTGCCAGCAGGGGACTAGTCCTTTACGAGCAGTACGTC. This sequence encodes CASRGLVLYEQYV.

The genes are TRBV30 and TRBJ1-1; TRBD1 matches at 8 bases. The junction had 11 bases not matched to a gene; V was cut back by 2 bases and J by 0 bases. The CDR3 has 17 amino acids. The germline V gene encodes CDR1 GTSNPN and CDR2 SVGIG (reference sequence). The chain's CDR3 is CAWSKSHDRGLNTEAFF. The CDR3 DNA reads TGTGCCTGGAGTAAATCACACGACAGGGGACTGAACACTGAAGCTTTCTTT.

V gene TRBV27 combines with J gene TRBJ2-7, with 8 nucleotides matching TRBD2. Germline CDR1 reads MNHEY; CDR2 reads SMNVEV (reference sequence). The ends lost 0 bases at V and 0 bases at J; junction bases unmatched: 7. The CDR3 totals 17 residues. CDR3 amino acids: CASSLSIGGGLSYEQYF. CDR3 nucleotides: TGTGCCAGCAGTTTATCGATTGGCGGGGGGCTCTCCTACGAGCAGTACTTC.

The chain employs TRBV4-1 and TRBJ1-3, with D unresolved. V was trimmed by 8 bases and J by 7 bases, leaving 21 bases between them. The CDR3 has 15 amino acids. CDR1 and CDR2 from the germline V gene are MGHRA and YSYEKL. The CDR3, as DNA: TGCGCCAGCGGAAGTACGGTCCTCACCAGGAACACCATATATTTT. Translated, it gives CASGSTVLTRNTIYF.

This clone was seen just once. The rearrangement joins TRBV15 to TRBJ2-3; 11 bases align to TRBD2. This CDR3 has 18 residues. Trimming cost V 6 bases and J 1 base; bases outside gene matches: 12. Germline assignment: CDR1 LNHNV and CDR2 YYDKDF (reference sequence). This CDR3 reads CATSRTSGPLGGTDTQYF. The CDR3 bases are TGTGCCACCAGTAGGACTAGCGGGCCCCTTGGGGGCACAGATACGCAGTATTTT.

The chain carries TRBV6-2 or TRBV6-3 and TRBJ2-5, with 8 nucleotides matching TRBD2. CDR3 size: 17 residues. The germline V gene encodes CDR1 MNHEY and CDR2 SVGEGT. V lost 2 bases to trimming and J lost 0 bases; unmatched junction nucleotides: 8. The CDR3 is CASSYGFGGAYQETQYF. Written as DNA, the CDR3 is TGTGCCAGCAGTTACGGATTCGGGGGGGCGTACCAAGAGACCCAGTACTTC.

The chain employs TRBV27 and TRBJ2-7; 8 positions match TRBD2. Germline CDR1 is MNHEY and CDR2 is SMNVEV (reference sequence). The CDR3 contains 14 residues. V was pared by 4 bases and J by 3 bases, with 5 bases of the junction left unmatched. The CDR3 sequence: CASSSWRGVYEQYF. CDR3 in DNA: TGTGCCAGCAGTTCATGGCGGGGGGTCTACGAGCAGTACTTC.

The chain joins TRBV10-3 to TRBJ1-5; D might be TRBD1 (5 bases). The CDR3 is 16 amino acids. CDR1 and CDR2 (germline): ENHRY, SYGVKD. V was clipped by 0 bases and J by 2 bases, with 11 bases between them. The chain's CDR3 is CAISESNGGGNQPQHF. CDR3 sequence (DNA): TGTGCCATCAGTGAGTCGAATGGGGGGGGCAATCAGCCCCAGCATTTT.

The rearrangement joins TRBV28 to TRBJ2-7; 9 nucleotides align to TRBD1. After removal of 2 bases from V and 7 bases from J, the junction contained 6 bases not matched to a gene. Germline V gene data show CDR1 as MDHEN and CDR2 as SYDVKM. The CDR3 is 14 amino acids. The CDR3, as DNA: TGTGCCAGCAGTTTAGTACAGGGGGCGTGGGAGCAGTACTTC. Translation gives CASSLVQGAWEQYF.

The chain recombines TRBV27 with TRBJ2-5; no clear D. CDR1 and CDR2 from the germline V gene are MNHEY and SMNVEV (reference sequence). CDR3 length equals 12 residues. V dropped 5 bases and J dropped 2 bases, with 6 bases sitting between them. CDR3 DNA: TGTGCCAGCAGTGGTCGGCAAGAGACCCAGTACTTC. Amino acids: CASSGRQETQYF.

The gene calls are TRBV6-5 and TRBJ1-2, with a possible D match to TRBD1 (6 bases). The V gene's germline CDR1 is MNHEY and CDR2 SVGAGI. V gave up 2 bases and J gave up 4 bases, with 11 bases separating them. This CDR3 has 14 residues. CDR3 residues: CASSYGQWAYGYTF. The CDR3 bases are TGTGCCAGCAGTTACGGACAGTGGGCCTATGGCTACACCTTC.

The gene calls are TRBV19 and TRBJ1-3, with D possibly being TRBD1 (6 bases). The CDR3 has 14 residues. The germline V gene has CDR1 LNHDA and CDR2 SQIVND (reference sequence). V was shortened by 6 bases and J by 2 bases, with 11 bases between the two germline ends. For the CDR3, the DNA is TGTGCCAGTAGAGGTTCAGGGGCTGGAAACACCATATATTTT. The encoded protein is CASRGSGAGNTIYF.

Concerning this clone: One junction end does not reproduce the germline sequence, and a read error may be involved. The V gene is TRBV7-7, the J gene TRBJ2-1; the match to TRBD2 covers 13 bases. Germline loops: CDR1 SSHAT, CDR2 FNYEAQ (reference sequence). This CDR3 contains 17 residues. CDR3: CASSLLPRTSGSHEQFF. Here the CDR3 DNA reads TGTGCTAGCAGCTTACTGCCCCGGACTAGCGGGAGCCATGAGCAGTTCTTC. The whole variable domain, remainder taken from reference TRBV7-7 and TRBJ2-1, is GAGVSQSPRYKVTKRGQDVTLRCDPISSHATLYWYQQALGQGPEFLTYFNYEAQPDKSGLPSDRFSAERPEGSISTLTIQRTEQRDSAMYRCASSLLPRTSGSHEQFFGPGTRLTVL.

This chain links TRBV10-3 with TRBJ1-4; D may be TRBD1 (5 bases). The length of the CDR3 is 14 residues. V was shortened by 3 bases and J by 7 bases, with 12 bases between the two germline ends. Germline V gene sequence: CDR1 ENHRY, CDR2 SYGVKD. The CDR3 coding sequence is TGTGCCATCAGTGACGGGACCGGGGGTGAAAAACTGTTTTTT. It specifies CAISDGTGGEKLFF.

The rearrangement joins TRBV11-1 to TRBJ2-5, with a tentative D call TRBD1 (6 bases). The CDR3 is 16 amino acids. Trimming cost V 5 bases and J 2 bases, with 18 bases left between them. Germline values: CDR1 SGHAT, CDR2 FQDESV (reference sequence). The CDR3: CASSLPGTTYQETQYF. The CDR3 DNA reads TGTGCCAGCAGCCTCCCCGGGACAACATATCAAGAGACCCAGTACTTC.

This sequence joins TRBV6-6 and TRBJ1-1; 8 bases agree with TRBD1. The CDR3 loop spans 14 amino acids. Per the germline V gene, CDR1 is MNHNY and CDR2 is SVGAGI (reference sequence). V was pared by 4 bases and J by 3 bases, with 4 bases of the junction left unmatched. The CDR3: CASSWTGTYTEAFF. The CDR3 DNA reads as TGTGCCAGCAGTTGGACAGGGACGTACACTGAAGCTTTCTTT.

V is TRBV7-2 and J is TRBJ2-7, with 7 bases matching TRBD1. V gave up 5 bases and J gave up 3 bases; unmatched junction bases: 7. Germline V gene lookup returns CDR1 SGHTA and CDR2 FQGNSA. The CDR3 is made up of 14 amino acids. This CDR3 reads CASSRLGQIYEQYV. The CDR3 DNA sequence: TGTGCCAGCAGCCGTCTGGGACAGATCTACGAGCAGTACGTC.

This clone was detected only once. The chain links TRBV29-1 to TRBJ1-4; possibly TRBD1 for D (5 bases). CDR1 and CDR2 from the germline V gene are SQVTM and ANQGSEA. Trimming took off 7 bases at V and 7 bases at J, with 16 bases between the two ends. This CDR3 region has 13 residues. In DNA, the CDR3 is TGCAGCGCCCGAAGGGGAAGGGCTGAAAAACTGTTTTTT. Its protein product is CSARRGRAEKLFF.

This chain connects TRBV9 to TRBJ2-1, with unresolved D. The CDR3 has 16 residues. Per germline, CDR1 SGDLS and CDR2 YYNGEE. Trimming took off 1 base at V and 2 bases at J, with 13 bases between the two ends. The CDR3 loop reads CASSVSHGGTYNEQFF. Here the CDR3 DNA reads TGTGCCAGCAGCGTATCTCACGGCGGTACCTACAATGAGCAGTTCTTC.